This T cell receptor beta chain was observed in a study of T cell clones after liver transplantation. The repertoire was sequenced with immunoSEQ multiplex PCR; TCRdb's copy has only in-frame clones and lacks some. The sample lists tens of thousands of clones, 75% to 90% occurring once. The V segment lost 1 base and the J segment 4 bases; nucleotides outside the gene matches: 6. Germline CDR1 and CDR2: SEHNR and FQNEAQ (reference sequence). This CDR3 comprises 15 residues. The J gene is TRBJ1-1, the V gene TRBV7-9; 7 nucleotides line up with TRBD1. The material sequenced was CD4+ T cells from blood, taken 12 months after liver transplant. The sequence was obtained from a human patient who received a liver transplant. Some T cells here may be from the graft donor. In nucleotides, the CDR3 is TGTGCCAGCAGCTTAGAAGGGGGCTACGGCACTGAAGCTTTCTTT. This encodes CASSLEGGYGTEAFF.